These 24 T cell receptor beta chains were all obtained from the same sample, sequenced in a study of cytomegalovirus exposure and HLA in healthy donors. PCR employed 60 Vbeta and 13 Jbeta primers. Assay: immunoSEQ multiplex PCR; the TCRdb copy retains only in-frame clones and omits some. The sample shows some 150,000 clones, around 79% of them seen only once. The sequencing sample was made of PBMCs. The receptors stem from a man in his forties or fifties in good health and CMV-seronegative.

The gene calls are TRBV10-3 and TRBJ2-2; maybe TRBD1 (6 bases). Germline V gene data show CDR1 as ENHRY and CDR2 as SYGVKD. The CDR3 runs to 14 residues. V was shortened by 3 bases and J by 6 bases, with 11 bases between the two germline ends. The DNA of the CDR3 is TGTGCCATCAGTGACCGTGAGGGGGCCGGGGAGCTGTTTTTT. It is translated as CAISDREGAGELFF.

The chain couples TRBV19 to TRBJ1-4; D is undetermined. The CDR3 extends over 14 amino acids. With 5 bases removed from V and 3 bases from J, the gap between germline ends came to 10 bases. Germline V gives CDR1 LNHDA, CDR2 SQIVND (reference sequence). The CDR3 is CASSSGQSNEKLFF. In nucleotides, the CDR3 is TGTGCCAGTAGTTCTGGTCAGTCTAATGAAAAACTGTTTTTT.

Written as DNA, the CDR3 is TGTGCCTGGAAGGGGACAGATAATAACTCTGGAAACACCATATATTTT. This gives the protein CAWKGTDNNSGNTIYF. The chain combines TRBV30 with TRBJ1-3; 7 nucleotides agree with TRBD1. The V gene's germline CDR1 is GTSNPN and CDR2 SVGIG (reference sequence). Unmatched junction bases numbered 9, after V lost 4 bases and J lost 0 bases. The CDR3 runs 16 residues.

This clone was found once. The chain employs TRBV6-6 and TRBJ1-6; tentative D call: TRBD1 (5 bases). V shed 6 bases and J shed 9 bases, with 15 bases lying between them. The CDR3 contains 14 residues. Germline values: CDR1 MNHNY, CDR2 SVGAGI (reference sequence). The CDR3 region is CASSPPGSFSPLHF. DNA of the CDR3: TGTGCCAGCAGCCCACCAGGGTCATTTTCACCCCTCCACTTT.

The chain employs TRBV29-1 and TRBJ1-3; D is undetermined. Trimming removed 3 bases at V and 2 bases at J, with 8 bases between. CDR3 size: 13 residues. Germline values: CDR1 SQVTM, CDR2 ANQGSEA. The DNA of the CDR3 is TGCAGCGTTGAGGTGGGAGCTGGAAACACCATATATTTT. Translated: CSVEVGAGNTIYF.

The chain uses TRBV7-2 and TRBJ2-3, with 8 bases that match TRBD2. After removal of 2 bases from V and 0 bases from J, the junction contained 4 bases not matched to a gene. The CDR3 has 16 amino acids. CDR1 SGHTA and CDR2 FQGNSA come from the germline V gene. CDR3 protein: CASSLNSGVSTDTQYF. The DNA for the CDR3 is TGTGCCAGCAGCTTAAATAGCGGGGTTAGCACAGATACGCAGTATTTT.

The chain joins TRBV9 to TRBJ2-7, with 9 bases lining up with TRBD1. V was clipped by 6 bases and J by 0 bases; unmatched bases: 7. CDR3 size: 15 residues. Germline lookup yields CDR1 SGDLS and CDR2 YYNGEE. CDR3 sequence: CASTRGTGSSYEQYF. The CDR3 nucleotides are TGTGCCAGCACCAGAGGGACAGGGAGCTCCTACGAGCAGTACTTC.

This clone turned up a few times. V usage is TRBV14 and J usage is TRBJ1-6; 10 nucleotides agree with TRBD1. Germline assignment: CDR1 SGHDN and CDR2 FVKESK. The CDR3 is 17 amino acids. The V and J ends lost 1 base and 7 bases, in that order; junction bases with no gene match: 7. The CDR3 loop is CASSQGAWDRGNSPLHF. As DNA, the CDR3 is TGTGCCAGCAGCCAAGGAGCCTGGGACAGGGGAAATTCACCCCTCCACTTT.

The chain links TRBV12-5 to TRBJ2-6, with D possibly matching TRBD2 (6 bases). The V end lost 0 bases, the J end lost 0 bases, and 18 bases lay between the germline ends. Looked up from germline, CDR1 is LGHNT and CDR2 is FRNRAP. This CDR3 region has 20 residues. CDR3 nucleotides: TGTGCTAGTGGTTTGGTAATAGGAGGGTGGGACCCCTCTGGGGCCAACGTCCTGACTTTC. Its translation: CASGLVIGGWDPSGANVLTF.

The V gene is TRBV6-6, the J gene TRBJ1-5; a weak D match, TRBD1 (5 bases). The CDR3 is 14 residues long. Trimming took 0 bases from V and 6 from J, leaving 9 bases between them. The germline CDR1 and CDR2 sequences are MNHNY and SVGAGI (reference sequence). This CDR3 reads CASSYSGRPQPQHF. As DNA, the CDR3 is TGTGCCAGCAGTTACTCGGGGCGTCCTCAGCCCCAGCATTTT.

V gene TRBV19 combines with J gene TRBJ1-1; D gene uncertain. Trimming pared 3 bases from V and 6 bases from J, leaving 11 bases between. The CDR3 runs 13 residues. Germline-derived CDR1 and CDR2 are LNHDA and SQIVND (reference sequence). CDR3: CASSIFPGSEAFF. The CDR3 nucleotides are TGTGCCAGTAGTATTTTCCCGGGATCTGAAGCTTTCTTT.

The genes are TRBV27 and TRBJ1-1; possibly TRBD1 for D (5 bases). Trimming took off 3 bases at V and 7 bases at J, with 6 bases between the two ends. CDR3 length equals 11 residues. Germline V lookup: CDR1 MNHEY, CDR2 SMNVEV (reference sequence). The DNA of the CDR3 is TGTGCCAGCAGTTTCGGGGGTGAAGCTTTCTTT. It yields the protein CASSFGGEAFF.

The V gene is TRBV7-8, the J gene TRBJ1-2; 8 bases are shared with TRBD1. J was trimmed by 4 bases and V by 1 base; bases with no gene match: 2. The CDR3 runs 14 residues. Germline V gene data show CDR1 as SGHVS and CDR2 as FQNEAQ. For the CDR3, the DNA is TGTGCCAGCAGCTTAGGTGGACAGGGCTATGGCTACACCTTC. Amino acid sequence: CASSLGGQGYGYTF.

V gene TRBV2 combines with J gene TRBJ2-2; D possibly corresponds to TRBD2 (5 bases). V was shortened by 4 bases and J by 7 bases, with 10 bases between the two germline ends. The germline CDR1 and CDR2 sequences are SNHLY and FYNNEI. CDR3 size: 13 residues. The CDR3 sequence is CASSGGFVGELFF. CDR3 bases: TGTGCCAGCAGTGGAGGGTTCGTCGGGGAGCTGTTTTTT.

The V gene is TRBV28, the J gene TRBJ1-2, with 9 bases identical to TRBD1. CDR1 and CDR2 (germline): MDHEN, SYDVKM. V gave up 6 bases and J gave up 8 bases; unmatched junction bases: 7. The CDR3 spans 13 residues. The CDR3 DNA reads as TGTGCCAGCAGGGGACAGGGAGGTAGCGGCTACACCTTC. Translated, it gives CASRGQGGSGYTF.

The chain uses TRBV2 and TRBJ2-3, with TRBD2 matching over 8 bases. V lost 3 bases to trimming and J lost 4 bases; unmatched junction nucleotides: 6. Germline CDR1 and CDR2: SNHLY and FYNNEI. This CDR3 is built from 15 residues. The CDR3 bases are TGTGCCAGCAGTGATCGCGGGGGGTCGGCAGATACGCAGTATTTT. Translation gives CASSDRGGSADTQYF.

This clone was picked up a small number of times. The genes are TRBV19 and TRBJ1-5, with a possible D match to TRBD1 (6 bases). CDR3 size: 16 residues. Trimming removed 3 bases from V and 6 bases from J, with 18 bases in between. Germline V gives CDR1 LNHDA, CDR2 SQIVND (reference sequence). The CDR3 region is CASSMVRAGAAQPQHF. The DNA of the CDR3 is TGTGCCAGTAGTATGGTGCGGGCAGGGGCGGCTCAGCCCCAGCATTTT.

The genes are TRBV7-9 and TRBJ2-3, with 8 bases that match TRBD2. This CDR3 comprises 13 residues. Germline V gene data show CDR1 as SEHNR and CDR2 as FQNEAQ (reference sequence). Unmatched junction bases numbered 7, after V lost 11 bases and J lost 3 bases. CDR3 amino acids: CALGRGGTDTQYF. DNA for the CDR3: TGTGCCCTCGGGAGGGGGGGAACAGATACGCAGTATTTT.

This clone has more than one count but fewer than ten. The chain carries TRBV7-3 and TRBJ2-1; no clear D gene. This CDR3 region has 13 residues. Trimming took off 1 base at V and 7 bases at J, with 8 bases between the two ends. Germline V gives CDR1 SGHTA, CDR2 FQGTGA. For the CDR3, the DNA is TGTGCCAGCAGCTTAAACGAGAGAAATGAGCAGTTCTTC. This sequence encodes CASSLNERNEQFF.

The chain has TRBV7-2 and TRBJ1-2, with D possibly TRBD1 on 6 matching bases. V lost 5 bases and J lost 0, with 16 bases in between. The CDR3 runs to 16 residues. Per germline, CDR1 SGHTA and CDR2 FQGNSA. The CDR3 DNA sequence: TGTGCCAGCAGCCCTTCCGACAGGAGCACTAACTATGGCTACACCTTC. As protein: CASSPSDRSTNYGYTF.

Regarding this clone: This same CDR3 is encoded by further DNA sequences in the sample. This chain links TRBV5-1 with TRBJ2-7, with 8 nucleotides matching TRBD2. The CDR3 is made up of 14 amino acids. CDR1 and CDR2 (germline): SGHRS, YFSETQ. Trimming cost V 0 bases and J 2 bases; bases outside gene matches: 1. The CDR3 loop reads CASSLDGGAYEQYF. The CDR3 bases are TGCGCCAGCAGCTTGGACGGGGGGGCCTACGAGCAGTACTTC. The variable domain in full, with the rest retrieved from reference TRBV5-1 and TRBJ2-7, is KAGVTQTPRYLIKTRGQQVTLSCSPISGHRSVSWYQQTPGQGLQFLFEYFSETQRNKGNFPGRFSGRQFSNSRSEMNVSTLELGDSALYLCASSLDGGAYEQYFGPGTRLTVT.

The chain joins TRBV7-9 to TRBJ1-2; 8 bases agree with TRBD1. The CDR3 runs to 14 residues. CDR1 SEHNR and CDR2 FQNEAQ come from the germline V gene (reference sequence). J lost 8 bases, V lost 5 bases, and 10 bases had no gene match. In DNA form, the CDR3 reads TGTGCCAGCAGCCCTCTGACAGGGGATCGAGGCTACACCTTC. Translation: CASSPLTGDRGYTF.

In nucleotides, the CDR3 is TGTGCCATCAGTGACCGGGGAAGAGGCTACACCTTC. Translating gives CAISDRGRGYTF. This chain connects TRBV10-3 to TRBJ1-2; D remains unclear. CDR1 ENHRY and CDR2 SYGVKD come from the germline V gene. V lost 3 bases and J lost 8, with 10 bases in between. The CDR3 runs to 12 residues.

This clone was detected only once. CDR3: CAISVGGADTQYF. CDR3 coding DNA: TGTGCCATCAGTGTGGGTGGAGCAGATACGCAGTATTTT. V is TRBV10-3 and J is TRBJ2-3; no firm D call. The V and J ends lost 4 bases and 4 bases respectively, with 9 bases between them. Germline CDR1 reads ENHRY; CDR2 reads SYGVKD. The CDR3 runs 13 residues.